This TCR beta chain was captured by sequencing in a study of long-term antiretroviral therapy in people with HIV. Germline values: CDR1 SGHVS, CDR2 FNYEAQ. The CDR3 sequence is 15 residues long. V gave up 5 bases and J gave up 5 bases; unmatched junction bases: 6. The immunoSEQ assay was v3.0, run at survey level. Data came from immunoSEQ multiplex PCR; TCRdb stores just in-frame clones and leaves some out. The sample records tens of thousands of clones, approximately 85% being singletons. The source material was unsorted PBMCs, sampled 3 years after starting antiretroviral therapy. The V gene is TRBV7-6, the J gene TRBJ2-2, with TRBD1 matching 9 bases. The source of this sequence is a man aged 35 to 55 with HIV. The CDR3 here is CASSHPDRGTGELFF. The CDR3 nucleotides read TGTGCCAGCAGCCACCCAGACAGGGGGACCGGGGAGCTGTTTTTT.